This TCR beta chain was recorded in a study of spatial heterogeneity in lung cancer. Study conclusions and caveats: Tumor mutation count correlated with how many alpha and beta TCRs expanded intratumorally. Regional and ubiquitous nonsynonymous mutations were tracked by counts of regional and ubiquitous expanded TCRs, respectively.

This clonotype came up many times. Its target is not known. Time point noted: sample taken at primary tumor resection. Samples were donated by 72 untreated early-stage non-small cell lung cancer patients. This CDR3 comprises 13 residues. The ends were cut back, 9 bases at V and 5 bases at J, with 15 bases in the middle. CDR1 is SGHAT, CDR2 FQNNGV, per germline. TCRdb called the 5' RACE reads again in MiXCR, with one record for every CDR3 protein. The sample has around 26,000 distinct CDR3 sequences, roughly 10% seen once; the top ten hold 7.5% to 8%. The chain joins TRBV11-2 to TRBJ2-3; D call uncertain. The sequences come from lung tumor tissue, collected at surgery. The TCR was taken from a male donor with early-stage non-small cell lung cancer. This chain's CDR3 is CASVRVGLDTQYF. The CDR3 DNA sequence: TGTGCCAGTGTTCGGGTGGGTTTAGATACGCAGTATTTT. Combining the CDR3 with reference TRBV11-2 and TRBJ2-3 gives the whole variable domain EAGVAQSPRYKIIEKRQSVAFWCNPISGHATLYWYQQILGQGPKLLIQFQNNGVVDDSQLPKDRFSAERLKGVDSTLKIQPAKLEDSAVYLCASVRVGLDTQYFGPGTRLTVL.